These 30 T cell receptor beta chains were sequenced from one sample in a study of T cells in Graves' hyperthyroidism and ophthalmopathy. TCR beta CDR3 region amplification was performed from RNA transcripts. HTBI primers were employed in a first-round RT-PCR of the TCR CDR3. TCRdb recomputed calls from the multiplex PCR reads with MiXCR, one row per CDR3 protein. The data contain about 350,000 distinct CDR3 sequences, roughly 15% of them seen just once; the ten biggest clones take up 34%. The sample was blood. The receptor source for this set is a woman in her thirties or forties with Graves' ophthalmopathy.

This chain links TRBV5-1 with TRBJ2-7; tentatively, D is TRBD2 (6 bases). CDR1 and CDR2 (germline): SGHRS, YFSETQ. The germline V and J ends were trimmed by 4 bases and 4 bases, with 18 bases remaining between them. CDR3 size: 15 residues. Written as DNA, the CDR3 is TGCGCCAGCAGCCTCCAGGGACTCGCGGGTTACGAGCAGTACTTC. Translation: CASSLQGLAGYEQYF.

This clonotype was found many times. The V call is TRBV7-2, the J call TRBJ2-1, with 7 bases lining up with TRBD1. J gave up 2 bases and V 1 base, and 2 bases lay outside the gene matches. Germline assignment: CDR1 SGHTA and CDR2 FQGNSA. The CDR3 length is 15 residues. In nucleotides, the CDR3 is TGTGCCAGCAGCTTAGAGGGACAGACCTACAATGAGCAGTTCTTC. Translation gives CASSLEGQTYNEQFF.

This clonotype was detected many times. The V call is TRBV11-2, the J call TRBJ1-1; D not resolved. This CDR3 comprises 11 residues. Trimming took 1 base from V and 7 from J, leaving 4 bases between them. Germline V lookup: CDR1 SGHAT, CDR2 FQNNGV. Here the CDR3 DNA reads TGTGCCAGCAGCTTAGGCGGTGAAGCTTTCTTT. Translating gives CASSLGGEAFF.

The sample holds a few counts of this clonotype. This sequence joins TRBV3-1 and TRBJ2-7, with no clear D. Germline CDR1 reads LGHDT; CDR2 reads YNNKEL (reference sequence). The length of the CDR3 is 14 residues. The ends were cut back, 1 base at V and 6 bases at J, with 13 bases in the middle. In DNA form, the CDR3 reads TGTGCCAGCAGCCAAGGGTCTCCCCCTTTCGAGCAGTACTTC. Translated, it gives CASSQGSPPFEQYF.

The V gene is TRBV20-1, the J gene TRBJ2-1; 14 bases line up with TRBD2. J gave up 2 bases and V 5 bases, and 5 bases lay outside the gene matches. In germline, CDR1 is DFQATT, CDR2 SNEGSKA (reference sequence). The CDR3 totals 16 residues. In DNA form, the CDR3 reads TGCAGTGCTCGAGGGACTAGCGGGGGAACCTACAATGAGCAGTTCTTC. Its translation: CSARGTSGGTYNEQFF.

At least ten counts were recorded for this clonotype. The genes are TRBV19 and TRBJ1-1, with TRBD1 matching 7 bases. Looked up from germline, CDR1 is LNHDA and CDR2 is SQIVND (reference sequence). V dropped 7 bases and J dropped 2; count of bases not matched to a gene: 10. CDR3 length equals 15 residues. CDR3 amino acids: CASTDRDLGNTEAFF. The CDR3 DNA reads TGTGCCAGTACCGACAGGGATTTAGGAAACACTGAAGCTTTCTTT.

The sample holds many counts of this clonotype. The chain uses TRBV20-1 and TRBJ2-1; the D is unclear. Germline-derived CDR1 and CDR2 are DFQATT and SNEGSKA (reference sequence). The CDR3 contains 15 residues. Trimming pared 6 bases from V and 4 bases from J, leaving 19 bases between. CDR3 in amino acids: CSAAAEIGLYNEQFF. The CDR3 DNA is TGCAGTGCGGCGGCTGAGATAGGTCTATACAATGAGCAGTTCTTC.

A few counts support this clonotype. V and J are TRBV20-1 and TRBJ1-5; 7 nucleotides align to TRBD1. Trimming took 5 bases from V and 7 from J; bases not matched to a gene: 14. This CDR3 spans 15 amino acids. The V gene's germline CDR1 is DFQATT and CDR2 SNEGSKA (reference sequence). CDR3 in DNA: TGCAGTGCTGGCCGCCGGGGACAGCCCCAACAGCCCCAGCATTTT. It codes for CSAGRRGQPQQPQHF.

This clonotype was seen at least ten times. CDR3 protein: CASRVLGQGAPAEQFF. CDR3 bases: TGTGCCAGCAGAGTTCTAGGACAGGGGGCGCCCGCTGAGCAGTTCTTC. This rearrangement joins TRBV28 to TRBJ2-1, with TRBD1 matching 11 bases. The V gene end was trimmed by 6 bases and the J gene end by 9 bases; junction bases not matched to a gene: 13. Germline CDR1 and CDR2: MDHEN and SYDVKM. This CDR3 region has 16 residues. The full variable domain, in which reference TRBV28 and TRBJ2-1 provide the parts outside the CDR3, is DVKVTQSSRYLVKRTGEKVFLECVQDMDHENMFWYRQDPGLGLRLIYFSYDVKMKEKGDIPEGYSVSREKKERFSLILESASTNQTSMYLCASRVLGQGAPAEQFFGPGTRLTVL.

This clonotype appeared many times. This chain uses TRBV10-3 with TRBJ1-1, with 12 nucleotides matching TRBD1. From germline, CDR1 is ENHRY and CDR2 SYGVKD. V was pared by 3 bases and J by 4 bases, with 6 bases of the junction left unmatched. The CDR3 runs 16 residues. CDR3 DNA sequence: TGTGCCATCAGTGAAGCCGGGACAGGGGGCGCCACTGAAGCTTTCTTT. It translates to CAISEAGTGGATEAFF.

In this sample, this clonotype turned up many times. The chain is built from TRBV7-9 and TRBJ1-1; maybe TRBD1 (5 bases). The germline V gene has CDR1 SEHNR and CDR2 FQNEAQ (reference sequence). Between the trimmed V and J ends, which lost 0 bases and 5 bases, there was a span of 13 bases. This CDR3 region has 15 residues. The DNA for the CDR3 is TGTGCCAGCAGCTTAGCGATGGGGGGTCTGACTGAAGCTTTCTTT. Amino acid sequence: CASSLAMGGLTEAFF.

There are many counts of this clonotype. This chain connects TRBV7-2 to TRBJ2-4; D remains unclear. CDR1 is SGHTA and CDR2 is FQGNSA in the germline V gene. Trimming cost V 11 bases and J 5 bases, with 13 bases left between them. This CDR3 has 12 residues. CDR3 in amino acids: CAYPDTENIQYF. The CDR3 DNA is TGTGCCTACCCCGACACTGAAAACATTCAGTACTTC.

This chain connects TRBV7-2 to TRBJ2-1; D is perhaps TRBD1 (6 bases). CDR3 size: 14 residues. V was cut by 1 base and J by 7 bases, with 11 bases left in between. Germline V gene data show CDR1 as SGHTA and CDR2 as FQGNSA. CDR3: CASSLEGVRNEQFF. In DNA, the CDR3 is TGTGCCAGCAGCTTAGAGGGGGTAAGAAATGAGCAGTTCTTC.

There are many counts of this clonotype. This chain joins TRBV7-9 and TRBJ2-2; D perhaps matches TRBD2 (5 bases). Germline V gene data show CDR1 as SEHNR and CDR2 as FQNEAQ (reference sequence). CDR3 length equals 14 residues. Trimming removed 1 base from V and 6 bases from J, with 9 bases in between. In DNA form, the CDR3 reads TGTGCCAGCAGCTTAGGACGGGGAGCCGGGGAGCTGTTTTTT. Protein product: CASSLGRGAGELFF. Drawing the rest from reference TRBV7-9 and TRBJ2-2, the complete variable domain is DTGVSQNPRHKITKRGQNVTFRCDPISEHNRLYWYRQTLGQGPEFLTYFQNEAQLEKSRLLSDRFSAERPKGSFSTLEIQRTEQGDSAMYLCASSLGRGAGELFFGEGSRLTVL.

This clonotype was counted between two and nine times. The junction and the germline gene differ at one end; a read error may be behind it. CDR3 loop: CARSLGQGNTEAFF. CDR3 in DNA: TGTGCCCGCAGCTTGGGACAGGGGAACACTGAAGCTTTCTTT. The chain carries TRBV11-3 and TRBJ1-1; 9 positions agree with TRBD1. The CDR3 is made up of 14 amino acids. Germline V lookup: CDR1 SGHNT, CDR2 YENEEA. The complete variable domain, with remaining parts taken from reference TRBV11-3 and TRBJ1-1, reads EAGVVQSPRYKIIEKKQPVAFWCNPISGHNTLYWYLQNLGQGPELLIRYENEEAVDDSQLPKDRFSAERLKGVDSTLKIQPAELGDSAVYLCARSLGQGNTEAFFGQGTRLTVV.

This clonotype showed up many times. The V gene is TRBV10-3, the J gene TRBJ1-1, with a weak D call TRBD1 (6 bases). Per germline, CDR1 ENHRY and CDR2 SYGVKD. The germline V and J ends were trimmed by 11 bases and 7 bases, with 38 bases remaining between them. The CDR3 consists of 19 residues. CDR3 residues: CAAHPAGLRGWRVQGEAFF. CDR3 coding DNA: TGTGCCGCCCACCCTGCCGGATTGAGGGGGTGGAGGGTTCAGGGTGAAGCTTTCTTT.

There are many counts of this clonotype. CDR3 sequence: CASSTGTGGAGANVLTF. The CDR3 DNA follows: TGTGCCAGCAGCACCGGGACAGGGGGCGCTGGGGCCAACGTCCTGACTTTC. The rearrangement joins TRBV6-1 to TRBJ2-6; 12 bases line up with TRBD1. Germline V gene data show CDR1 as MNHNS and CDR2 as SASEGT. V was clipped by 6 bases and J by 2 bases; unmatched bases: 5. The CDR3 spans 17 residues.

The chain couples TRBV20-1 to TRBJ1-2; no reliable D call. Deletions cut 1 base from V and 2 bases from J, with 11 bases between. This CDR3 has 14 amino acids. Germline loops: CDR1 DFQATT, CDR2 SNEGSKA (reference sequence). CDR3 in amino acids: CSARAPTENYGYTF. The CDR3 bases are TGCAGTGCTAGAGCCCCCACAGAAAACTATGGCTACACCTTC.

V is TRBV13 and J is TRBJ2-1; TRBD1 matches at 7 bases. This CDR3 is built from 15 residues. The germline gives CDR1 PRHDT, CDR2 FYEKMQ (reference sequence). Losses at the gene ends were 8 bases for V and 6 bases for J; bases not matched to a gene: 13. Here the CDR3 reads CASSFGTGASNEQFF. The CDR3 region has the DNA TGTGCCAGCTCCTTTGGCACAGGGGCTTCCAATGAGCAGTTCTTC.

This clonotype has at least ten counts. This chain links TRBV7-9 with TRBJ2-7; TRBD1 aligns across 9 bases. Trimming removed 4 bases from V and 1 base from J; junction bases left unmatched: 5. This CDR3 spans 15 amino acids. The germline V gene encodes CDR1 SEHNR and CDR2 FQNEAQ (reference sequence). The DNA of the CDR3 is TGTGCCAGCAGCTCGGGACAGGGCGCATCCTACGAGCAGTACTTC. Amino acids: CASSSGQGASYEQYF.

Ten or more counts support this clonotype. The CDR3 protein is CATTGPGANVLTF. The CDR3, as DNA: TGTGCCACCACCGGGCCTGGGGCCAACGTCCTGACTTTC. The rearrangement links TRBV15 to TRBJ2-6; D gene uncertain. Trimming stripped 7 bases from V and 2 bases from J, with 6 bases between. Germline CDR1 LNHNV, CDR2 YYDKDF (reference sequence). This CDR3 has 13 amino acids.

The chain combines TRBV20-1 with TRBJ2-1; 7 bases align to TRBD2. This CDR3 has 18 amino acids. CDR1 DFQATT and CDR2 SNEGSKA come from the germline V gene (reference sequence). Trimming took 0 bases from V and 5 from J; bases not matched to a gene: 16. The CDR3 here is CSARDWGGLVTSDNEQFF. DNA of the CDR3: TGCAGTGCTAGAGACTGGGGTGGACTAGTTACTTCCGACAATGAGCAGTTCTTC.

This clonotype was seen only a few times. This chain connects TRBV11-2 to TRBJ2-5, with TRBD2 matching over 9 bases. Germline CDR1 reads SGHAT; CDR2 reads FQNNGV. V was clipped by 4 bases and J by 5 bases; unmatched bases: 8. The CDR3 length is 15 residues. The CDR3 spells CASSSSSGRRETQYF. In DNA form, the CDR3 reads TGTGCCAGCAGCTCCTCGAGCGGGAGGAGGGAGACCCAGTACTTC. Full variable domain (outside the CDR3, taken from reference TRBV11-2 and TRBJ2-5): EAGVAQSPRYKIIEKRQSVAFWCNPISGHATLYWYQQILGQGPKLLIQFQNNGVVDDSQLPKDRFSAERLKGVDSTLKIQPAKLEDSAVYLCASSSSSGRRETQYFGPGTRLLVL.

This clonotype was seen a handful of times. The chain is built from TRBV18 and TRBJ2-3, with 7 bases identical to TRBD1. Germline CDR1 KGHSH, CDR2 LQKENI. The CDR3 contains 15 residues. Trimming cost V 1 base and J 4 bases; bases outside gene matches: 5. The DNA for the CDR3 is TGTGCCAGCTCACCACTGAATCAGGGGGCAGATACGCAGTATTTT. Its protein is CASSPLNQGADTQYF.

The V gene is TRBV3-1, the J gene TRBJ1-1; D call uncertain. This CDR3 has 13 amino acids. The germline gives CDR1 LGHDT, CDR2 YNNKEL (reference sequence). V lost 1 base to trimming and J lost 6 bases, with 9 bases between them. CDR3 amino acids: CASSQGEMSEAFF. The CDR3, as DNA: TGTGCCAGCAGCCAAGGGGAAATGTCTGAAGCTTTCTTT.

This clonotype was seen only a few times. The chain employs TRBV4-2 and TRBJ2-3; tentatively, D is TRBD2 (5 bases). Per the germline V gene, CDR1 is LGHNA and CDR2 is YNFKEQ. The CDR3 spans 14 residues. V gave up 0 bases and J gave up 6 bases, with 10 bases separating them. The DNA for the CDR3 is TGTGCCAGCAGCCAAGAGCCTAGCAGGGATACGCAGTATTTT. Protein sequence: CASSQEPSRDTQYF.

This clonotype was observed a handful of times. The J gene is TRBJ2-2, the V gene TRBV24-1, with D unresolved. The V gene's germline CDR1 is KGHDR and CDR2 SFDVKD. V lost 5 bases to trimming and J lost 7 bases, with 13 bases between them. The CDR3 sequence is 14 residues long. The CDR3 sequence: CATSGLGRNGELFF. The CDR3, as DNA: TGTGCCACCAGTGGTCTTGGACGGAACGGGGAGCTGTTTTTT.

This clonotype was counted many times. The V and J genes are TRBV2 and TRBJ2-3, with 8 positions matching TRBD2. With 4 bases clipped from V and 1 base from J, the junction kept 7 bases outside the gene matches. Germline CDR1 and CDR2: SNHLY and FYNNEI. This CDR3 region has 16 residues. CDR3 sequence (DNA): TGTGCCAGCAGTGCGTTTAGCGGGGTCCGCACAGATACGCAGTATTTT. This gives the protein CASSAFSGVRTDTQYF.

Note on this clonotype: Given a much more abundant clone one base away, this may be a read error. The chain employs TRBV12-3 or TRBV12-4 and TRBJ2-2; no clear D gene. The CDR3 spans 14 residues. The CDR3, as DNA: TGTACCAGCAGTTTCCTCCTCAACACCGGGGAGCTGTTTTTT. Protein product: CTSSFLLNTGELFF.

This clonotype was seen at least ten times. The chain couples TRBV3-1 to TRBJ1-3; no firm D call. This CDR3 is 14 amino acids long. Germline V gene data show CDR1 as LGHDT and CDR2 as YNNKEL (reference sequence). V was pared by 0 bases and J by 4 bases, with 7 bases between. This CDR3 reads CASSQEGRGNTIYF. The DNA for the CDR3 is TGTGCCAGCAGCCAAGAAGGGCGGGGAAACACCATATATTTT.